The following is a T cell receptor (beta chain) sequence with its context. Some clones are missing from TCRdb's copy, which holds only in-frame ones; the method was immunoSEQ multiplex PCR. The sample records about 350,000 clones, around 86% being singletons. This entry comes from a study of Ad26.COV2.S vaccination and SARS-CoV-2 variants. Treatment meaning: around 19 received Ad26.COV2.S at low or high dose, single or two shots; five or six received placebo; per-sample allocation not given. Specimens were obtained on day 63 following the first vaccine or placebo injection. The study used a vaccine consisting of an Ad26 vector that expressed Wuhan-strain SARS-CoV-2 spike. The CDR3 extends over 13 amino acids. V was clipped by 1 base and J by 5 bases, with 6 bases between them. The germline gives CDR1 SGHTA, CDR2 FQGNSA.

This clonotype was sampled from a person aged 18-65 years who received the Ad26.COV2.S COVID-19 vaccine or a placebo. V usage is TRBV7-2 and J usage is TRBJ1-5; D uncertain. The sample in question was peripheral blood, obtained in a trial of Ad26.COV2.S vaccine versus placebo. The CDR3 is CASSLGGYQPQHF. The CDR3 DNA is TGTGCCAGCAGCTTAGGAGGGTATCAGCCCCAGCATTTT.